This T cell receptor (beta chain) was captured in a study of shared clonotypes between healthy human individuals. The method was immunoSEQ multiplex PCR; TCRdb's version includes in-frame clones alone and lacks a portion of them. Of roughly 2.6 million clones listed, around nine tenths are singletons. V lost 3 bases, J lost 0 bases, and 12 bases lay in between. CDR3 length: 16 residues. Germline-derived CDR1 and CDR2 are MDHEN and SYDVKM. Specimen: naive CD4+ T cells sorted from blood. Subset in this sample: CD45RA+ positively selected. This chain uses TRBV28 with TRBJ1-5; possible D gene TRBD1, 5 bases. The clonotype comes from a man in his late teens or twenties in good health. The CDR3 is CASSLGTGYSNQPQHF. The CDR3 DNA reads as TGTGCCAGCAGTTTGGGGACCGGCTATAGCAATCAGCCCCAGCATTTT.